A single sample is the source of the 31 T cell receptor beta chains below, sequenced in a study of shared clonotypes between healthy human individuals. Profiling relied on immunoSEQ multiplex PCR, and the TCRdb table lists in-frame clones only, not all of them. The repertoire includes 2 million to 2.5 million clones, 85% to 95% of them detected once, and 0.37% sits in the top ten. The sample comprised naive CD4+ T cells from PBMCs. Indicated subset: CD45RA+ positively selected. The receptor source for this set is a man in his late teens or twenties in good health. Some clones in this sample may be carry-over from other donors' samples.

In nucleotides, the CDR3 is TGTGCCAGCAGCTTAATCCTAGTCTCCTCCTACGAGCAGTACTTC. Translating it yields CASSLILVSSYEQYF. V gene TRBV7-2 combines with J gene TRBJ2-7; D is unclear. The CDR3 has 15 residues. Germline V lookup: CDR1 SGHTA, CDR2 FQGNSA. The V and J ends lost 2 bases and 0 bases respectively, with 11 bases between them.

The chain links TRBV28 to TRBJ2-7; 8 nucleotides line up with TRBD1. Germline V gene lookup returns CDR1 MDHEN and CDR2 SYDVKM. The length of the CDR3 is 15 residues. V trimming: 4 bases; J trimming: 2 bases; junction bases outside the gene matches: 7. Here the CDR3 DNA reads TGTGCCAGCAGTTCACAGGGGGGTTCTCCCTACGAGCAGTACTTC. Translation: CASSSQGGSPYEQYF.

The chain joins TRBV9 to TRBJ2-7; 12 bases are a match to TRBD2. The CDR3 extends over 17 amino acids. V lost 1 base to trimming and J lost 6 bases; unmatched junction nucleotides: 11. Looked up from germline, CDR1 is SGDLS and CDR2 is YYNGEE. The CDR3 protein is CASSVMASGRARSEQYF. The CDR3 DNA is TGTGCCAGCAGCGTAATGGCTAGCGGGAGGGCCCGTTCCGAGCAGTACTTC.

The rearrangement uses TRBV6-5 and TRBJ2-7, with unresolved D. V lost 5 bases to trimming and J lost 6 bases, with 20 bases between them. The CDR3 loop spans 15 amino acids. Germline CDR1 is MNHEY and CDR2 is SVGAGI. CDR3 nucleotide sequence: TGTGCCAGCAGTCGCCCCTCGGCGCCCAACCCCGAGCAGTACTTC. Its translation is CASSRPSAPNPEQYF.

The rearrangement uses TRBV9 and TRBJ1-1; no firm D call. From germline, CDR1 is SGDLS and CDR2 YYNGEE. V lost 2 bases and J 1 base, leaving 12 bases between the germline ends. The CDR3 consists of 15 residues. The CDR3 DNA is TGTGCCAGCAGCGTTACCGGCACGCAGAACACTGAAGCTTTCTTT. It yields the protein CASSVTGTQNTEAFF.

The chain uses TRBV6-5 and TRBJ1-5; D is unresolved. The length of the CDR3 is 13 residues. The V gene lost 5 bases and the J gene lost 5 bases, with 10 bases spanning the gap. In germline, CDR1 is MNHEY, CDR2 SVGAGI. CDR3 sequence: CASSRRADQPQHF. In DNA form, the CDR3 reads TGTGCCAGCAGTCGTCGAGCGGATCAGCCCCAGCATTTT.

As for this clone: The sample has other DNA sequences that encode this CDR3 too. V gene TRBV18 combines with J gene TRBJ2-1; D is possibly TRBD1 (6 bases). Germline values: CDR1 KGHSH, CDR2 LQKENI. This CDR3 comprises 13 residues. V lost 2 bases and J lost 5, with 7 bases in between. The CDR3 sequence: CASSPGQNNEQFF. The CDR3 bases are TGTGCCAGCTCACCAGGACAGAACAATGAGCAGTTCTTC.

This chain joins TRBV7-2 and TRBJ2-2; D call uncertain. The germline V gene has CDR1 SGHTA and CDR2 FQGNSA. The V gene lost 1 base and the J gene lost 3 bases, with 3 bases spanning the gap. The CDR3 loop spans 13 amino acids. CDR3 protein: CASSLVDTGELFF. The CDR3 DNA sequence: TGTGCCAGCAGCTTAGTCGACACCGGGGAGCTGTTTTTT. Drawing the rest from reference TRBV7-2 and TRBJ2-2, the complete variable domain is GAGVSQSPSNKVTEKGKDVELRCDPISGHTALYWYRQSLGQGLEFLIYFQGNSAPDKSGLPSDRFSAERTGGSVSTLTIQRTQQEDSAVYLCASSLVDTGELFFGEGSRLTVL.

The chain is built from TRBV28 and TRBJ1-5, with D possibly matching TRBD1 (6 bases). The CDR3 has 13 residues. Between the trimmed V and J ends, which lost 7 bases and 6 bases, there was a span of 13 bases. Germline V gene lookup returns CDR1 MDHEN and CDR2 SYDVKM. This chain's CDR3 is CASTSRGGQPQHF. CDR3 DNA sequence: TGTGCCAGCACCTCGAGAGGGGGTCAGCCCCAGCATTTT.

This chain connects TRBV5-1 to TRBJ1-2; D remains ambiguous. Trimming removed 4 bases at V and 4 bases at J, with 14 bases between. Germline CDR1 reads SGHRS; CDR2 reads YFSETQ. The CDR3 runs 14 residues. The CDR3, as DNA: TGCGCCAGCAGCCTCGACTCAGGTCTCTATGGCTACACCTTC. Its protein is CASSLDSGLYGYTF.

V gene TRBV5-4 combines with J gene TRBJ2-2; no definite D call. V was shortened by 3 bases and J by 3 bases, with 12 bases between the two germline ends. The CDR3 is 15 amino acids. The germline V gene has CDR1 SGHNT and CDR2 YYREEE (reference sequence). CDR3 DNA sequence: TGTGCCAGCAGCTCGAGTCAGCCTTACACCGGGGAGCTGTTTTTT. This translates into CASSSSQPYTGELFF.

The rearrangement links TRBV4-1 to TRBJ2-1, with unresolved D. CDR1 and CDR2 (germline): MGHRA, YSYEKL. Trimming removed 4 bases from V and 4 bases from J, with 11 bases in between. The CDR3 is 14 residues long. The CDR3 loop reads CASSRQVEYNEQFF. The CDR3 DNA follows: TGCGCCAGCAGCCGCCAGGTGGAGTACAATGAGCAGTTCTTC.

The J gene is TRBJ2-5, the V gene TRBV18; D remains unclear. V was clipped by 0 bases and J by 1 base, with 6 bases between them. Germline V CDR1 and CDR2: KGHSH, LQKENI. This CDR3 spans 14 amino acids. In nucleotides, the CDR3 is TGTGCCAGCTCACCACCGGGGTTCCAAGAGACCCAGTACTTC. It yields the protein CASSPPGFQETQYF.

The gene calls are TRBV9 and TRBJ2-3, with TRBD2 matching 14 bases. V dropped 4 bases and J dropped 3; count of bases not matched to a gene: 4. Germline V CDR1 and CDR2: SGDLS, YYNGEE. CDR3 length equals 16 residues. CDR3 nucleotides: TGTGCCAGCAGCTCACGGACTAGCGGGAGGACAGATACGCAGTATTTT. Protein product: CASSSRTSGRTDTQYF. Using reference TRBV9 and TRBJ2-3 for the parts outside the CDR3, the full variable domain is DSGVTQTPKHLITATGQRVTLRCSPRSGDLSVYWYQQSLDQGLQFLIQYYNGEERAKGNILERFSAQQFPDLHSELNLSSLELGDSALYFCASSSRTSGRTDTQYFGPGTRLTVL.

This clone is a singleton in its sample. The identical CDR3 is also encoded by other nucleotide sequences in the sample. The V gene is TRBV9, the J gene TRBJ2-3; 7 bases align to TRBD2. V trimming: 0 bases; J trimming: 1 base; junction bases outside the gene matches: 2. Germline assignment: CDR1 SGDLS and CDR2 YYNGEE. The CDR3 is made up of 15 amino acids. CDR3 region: CASSVGGGGTDTQYF. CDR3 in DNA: TGTGCCAGCAGCGTAGGGGGGGGAGGCACAGATACGCAGTATTTT.

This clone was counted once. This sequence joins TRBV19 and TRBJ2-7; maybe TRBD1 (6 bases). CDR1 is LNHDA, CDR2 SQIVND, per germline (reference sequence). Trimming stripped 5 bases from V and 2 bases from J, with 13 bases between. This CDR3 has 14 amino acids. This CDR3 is CASSGGRSTYEQYF. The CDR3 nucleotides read TGTGCCAGTAGTGGGGGCCGTTCTACCTACGAGCAGTACTTC.

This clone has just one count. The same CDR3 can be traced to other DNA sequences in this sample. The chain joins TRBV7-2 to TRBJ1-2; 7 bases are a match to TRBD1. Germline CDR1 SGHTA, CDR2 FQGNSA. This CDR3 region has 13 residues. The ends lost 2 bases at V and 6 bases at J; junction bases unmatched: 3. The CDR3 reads CASSLRGGDGYTF. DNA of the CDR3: TGTGCCAGCAGCTTAAGAGGGGGCGATGGCTACACCTTC.

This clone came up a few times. CDR3 residues: CASSPESSVEQYF. The CDR3 coding sequence is TGTGCCAGCTCACCGGAGTCCTCCGTCGAGCAGTACTTC. V is TRBV18 and J is TRBJ2-7; D remains ambiguous. V lost 3 bases and J lost 6, with 12 bases in between. The germline gives CDR1 KGHSH, CDR2 LQKENI. The CDR3 runs 13 residues.

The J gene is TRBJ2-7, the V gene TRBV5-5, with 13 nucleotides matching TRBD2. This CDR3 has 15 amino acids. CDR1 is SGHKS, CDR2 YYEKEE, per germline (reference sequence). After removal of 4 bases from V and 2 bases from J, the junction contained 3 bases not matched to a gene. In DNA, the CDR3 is TGTGCCAGCAGCCCTACTAGCGGGAGGGCCTACGAGCAGTACTTC. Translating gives CASSPTSGRAYEQYF.

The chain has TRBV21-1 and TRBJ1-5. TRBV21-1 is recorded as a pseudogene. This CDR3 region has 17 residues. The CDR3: CASSKFIEKGSNQPQHF. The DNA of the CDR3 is TGTGCCAGCAGCAAATTTATCGAGAAAGGGAGCAATCAGCCCCAGCATTTT.

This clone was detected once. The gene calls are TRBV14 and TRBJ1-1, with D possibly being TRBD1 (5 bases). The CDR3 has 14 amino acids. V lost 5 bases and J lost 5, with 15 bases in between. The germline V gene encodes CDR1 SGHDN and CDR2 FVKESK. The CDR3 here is CASSALSGETEAFF. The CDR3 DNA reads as TGTGCCAGCAGCGCCCTCTCGGGGGAGACTGAAGCTTTCTTT.

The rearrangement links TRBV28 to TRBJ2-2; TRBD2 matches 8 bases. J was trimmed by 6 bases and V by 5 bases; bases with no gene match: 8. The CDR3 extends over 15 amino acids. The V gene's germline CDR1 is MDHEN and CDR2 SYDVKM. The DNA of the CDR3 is TGTGCCAGCAGTCGGAGCGGGAGTCAGCCCGGGGAGCTGTTTTTT. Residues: CASSRSGSQPGELFF.

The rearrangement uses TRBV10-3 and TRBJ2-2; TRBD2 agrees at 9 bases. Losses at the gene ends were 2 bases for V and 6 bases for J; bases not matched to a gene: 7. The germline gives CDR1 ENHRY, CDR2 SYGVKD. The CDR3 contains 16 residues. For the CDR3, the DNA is TGTGCCATCAGTGAGATTAGCGGGAGAGCCGCCGGGGAGCTGTTTTTT. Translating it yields CAISEISGRAAGELFF.

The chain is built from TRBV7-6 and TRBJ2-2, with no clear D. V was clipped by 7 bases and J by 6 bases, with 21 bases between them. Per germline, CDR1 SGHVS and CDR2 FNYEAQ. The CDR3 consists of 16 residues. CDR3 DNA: TGTGCCAGCACCCAACGTAGAGAGGTTGGGGCCGGGGAGCTGTTTTTT. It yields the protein CASTQRREVGAGELFF.

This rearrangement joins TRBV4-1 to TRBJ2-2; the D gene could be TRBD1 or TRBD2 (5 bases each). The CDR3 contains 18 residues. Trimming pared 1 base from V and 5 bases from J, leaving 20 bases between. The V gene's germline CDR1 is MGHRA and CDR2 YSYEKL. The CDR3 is CASSQGGLRDHRTGELFF. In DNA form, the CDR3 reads TGCGCCAGCAGCCAAGGGGGGTTAAGGGACCACCGGACCGGGGAGCTGTTTTTT.

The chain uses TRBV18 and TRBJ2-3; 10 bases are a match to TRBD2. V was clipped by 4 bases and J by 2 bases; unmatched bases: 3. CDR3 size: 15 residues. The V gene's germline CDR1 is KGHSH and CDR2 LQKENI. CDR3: CASSLLAGNTDTQYF. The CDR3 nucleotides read TGTGCCAGCTCACTACTAGCGGGAAACACAGATACGCAGTATTTT. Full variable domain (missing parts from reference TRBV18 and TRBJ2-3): NAGVMQNPRHLVRRRGQEARLRCSPMKGHSHVYWYRQLPEEGLKFMVYLQKENIIDESGMPKERFSAEFPKEGPSILRIQQVVRGDSAAYFCASSLLAGNTDTQYFGPGTRLTVL.

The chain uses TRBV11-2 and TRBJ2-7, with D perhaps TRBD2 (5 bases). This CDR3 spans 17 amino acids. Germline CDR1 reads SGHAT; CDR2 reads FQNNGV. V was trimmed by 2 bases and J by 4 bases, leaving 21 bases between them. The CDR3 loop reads CASSLSFGADVRYEQYF. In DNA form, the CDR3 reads TGTGCCAGCAGCTTATCTTTTGGAGCGGACGTTAGGTACGAGCAGTACTTC.

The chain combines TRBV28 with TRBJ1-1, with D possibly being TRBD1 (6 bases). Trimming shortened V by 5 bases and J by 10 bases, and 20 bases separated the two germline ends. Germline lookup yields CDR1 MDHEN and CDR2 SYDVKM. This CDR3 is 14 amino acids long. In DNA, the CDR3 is TGTGCCAGCAGTCCCTTGGACAGTACCTTGGGAGCTTTCTTT. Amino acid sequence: CASSPLDSTLGAFF.

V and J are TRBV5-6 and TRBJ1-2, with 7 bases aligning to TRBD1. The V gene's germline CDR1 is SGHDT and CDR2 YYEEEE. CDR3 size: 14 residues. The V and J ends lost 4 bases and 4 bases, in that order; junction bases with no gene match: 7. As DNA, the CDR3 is TGTGCCAGCAGCCCCGGTGGGACAGTCTATGGCTACACCTTC. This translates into CASSPGGTVYGYTF.

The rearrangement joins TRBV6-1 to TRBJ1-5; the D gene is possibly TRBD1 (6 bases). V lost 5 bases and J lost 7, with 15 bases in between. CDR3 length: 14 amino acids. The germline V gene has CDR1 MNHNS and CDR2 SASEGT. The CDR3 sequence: CASSSTGSVQPQHF. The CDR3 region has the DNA TGTGCCAGCAGTTCAACAGGGTCAGTCCAGCCCCAGCATTTT.

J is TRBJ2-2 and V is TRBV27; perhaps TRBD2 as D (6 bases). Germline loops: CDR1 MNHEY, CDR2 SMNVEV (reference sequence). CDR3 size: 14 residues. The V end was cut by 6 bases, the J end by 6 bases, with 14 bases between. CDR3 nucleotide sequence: TGTGCCAGCAGCGACTCTAGGAGGGCCGGGGAGCTGTTTTTT. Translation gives CASSDSRRAGELFF.